This is a list of T cell receptor beta chains from one sample in a study of T cell clusters in autoimmune cytopenias. TCRdb re-called the multiplex PCR reads; every CDR3 protein appears as one record, without DNA. The table lists about 6,100 distinct CDR3 sequences. These data also formed part of another study, on T cell repertoires in aging, cancer and after chemotherapy.

The specimen was peripheral blood. The receptor source for this set is a human donor in good health. Each CDR3 is given with its conserved first and last residue. Clone size is stated in some rows and not others, as once, few, many or a class when expanded.

v_gene,abundance,j_gene,CDR3aa
TRBV12-3/TRBV12-4,medium-sized,TRBJ2-7,CASSLAGKTYEQYF
TRBV6-1,medium-sized,TRBJ2-7,CASNLISYEQYF
TRBV6-6,medium-sized,TRBJ2-5,CASSYQSEQETQYF
TRBV24-1,.,TRBJ1-6,CATRTGGGAYNSPLHF
TRBV11-2,.,TRBJ2-3,CASGSDGLAGLDTQYF
TRBV5-4,.,TRBJ1-3,CASSLNLKGWYVGNTIYF
TRBV20-1,.,TRBJ1-1,CSARGERLPRGAFF
TRBV19,medium-sized,TRBJ2-3,CASSTTGGTDTQYF
TRBV27,medium-sized,TRBJ1-2,CASRRTGFNGYTF
TRBV6-5,medium-sized,TRBJ2-5,CASSRGGGQETQYF
TRBV7-6,medium-sized,TRBJ2-7,CASSLGDNSYEQYF
TRBV24-1,.,TRBJ2-4,CATSDLTTPRGTLNIQYF
TRBV19,medium-sized,TRBJ1-4,CASSIATLQGLGEKLFF
TRBV28,.,TRBJ2-7,CAGGSVYEQYF
TRBV19,medium-sized,TRBJ1-4,CASSITDIATNEKLFF
TRBV28,.,TRBJ1-2,CASTTGGSGSRGYTF
TRBV7-9,.,TRBJ2-5,CASSPGVGGEALETQYF